The text below deals with one TCR beta chain. This specimen belongs to a study of T cells in localized non-small cell lung cancer. Sequenced by immunoSEQ multiplex PCR; TCRdb stores in-frame clones only, minus some. The repertoire holds about 40,000 clones, 88% seen once, with 2.7% in the top ten. Germline V gene sequence: CDR1 MDHEN, CDR2 SYDVKM. The V end was cut by 2 bases, the J end by 0 bases, with 10 bases between. This CDR3 has 15 residues. The input for sequencing was peripheral blood, taken before any cancer treatment. The clonotype originates from a woman between 35 and 70 years old with stage I lung adenocarcinoma. The rearrangement uses TRBV28 and TRBJ1-1; D possibly corresponds to TRBD1 (5 bases). The CDR3 reads CASSLGGIMNTEAFF. CDR3 coding DNA: TGTGCCAGCAGTTTAGGGGGGATTATGAACACTGAAGCTTTCTTT.